This T cell receptor beta chain was recorded in a study of long-term antiretroviral therapy in people with HIV. Running of the v3.0 immunoSEQ assay took place at survey level. Sequenced by immunoSEQ multiplex PCR; TCRdb stores in-frame clones only, minus some. The table has approximately 22,000 clones, 86% seen once. This TCR derives from a man in his 60s with HIV. Sample: unsorted PBMCs, taken 1.3 years after starting antiretroviral therapy.

DNA of the CDR3: TGTGCCAGCTCACCACGGGGGAACACTGAAGCTTTCTTT. Its translation is CASSPRGNTEAFF. The genes are TRBV18 and TRBJ1-1; D not resolved. The CDR3 has 13 residues. Germline CDR1 KGHSH, CDR2 LQKENI. V was shortened by 1 base and J by 1 base, with 4 bases between the two germline ends.